The present T cell receptor (beta chain) was sequenced within a study of T cells after yellow fever vaccination. Regarding the study as a whole: A minor fraction of clonotypes spanned both CD4 and CD8 compartments. Post-booster repertoires again held most primary-vaccination clones (about 96% CD4, 80% to 90% CD8). When the response was secondary, it was weaker but reached its peak faster, day 5 versus 15.

Production of TCR cDNA was by 5'RACE template switching, which also added a universal primer site and UMIs. TCRdb reanalysed the 5' RACE reads using MiXCR and keeps one entry per CDR3 protein. The sample records about 220,000 distinct CDR3 sequences, 3.2% being singletons. Germline values: CDR1 DFQATT, CDR2 SNEGSKA (reference sequence). CDR3 length equals 13 residues. V was pared by 3 bases and J by 4 bases, with 0 bases of the junction left unmatched. This clonotype turned up a few times. Its specificity is not known. The starting material was CD4+ T cells sorted from PBMCs, obtained 10 days after the yellow fever booster vaccination. The sequence derives from a man between 18 and 29 years old who received the YFV17D yellow fever vaccine. The chain couples TRBV20-1 to TRBJ2-2; 9 bases align to TRBD2. The CDR3 loop is CSARTSGTGELFF. CDR3 coding DNA: TGCAGTGCTAGGACTAGCGGCACCGGGGAGCTGTTTTTT.